Listed below are T cell receptor beta chains from one sample, sequenced in a study of CD8 T cells in Susac syndrome. TCRdb processed the immunoSEQ multiplex PCR reads anew with MiXCR; each CDR3 protein has one entry. The sample consists of about 300,000 distinct CDR3 sequences, about 91% of them appearing once. The specimen sequenced was CD8+ T cells from PBMCs. The origin of the receptors is a human donor with multiple sclerosis. CDR3s include the opening cysteine and the closing phenylalanine or tryptophan. The order of the fields is V gene, D gene, clone size, J gene, CDR3 protein, CDR3 DNA. D genes are given only for firm matches. Clone size is stated in some rows and not others, as once, few, many or a class when expanded.

>TRBV20-1|TRBD2|-|TRBJ2-3
CSAIFLAVGTDTQYF
TGCAGTGCTATATTCCTAGCGGTGGGTACAGATACGCAGTATTTT
>TRBV6-6|-|once|TRBJ2-3
CASSSRTGTDTQYF
TGTGCCAGCAGTTCCCGGACTGGCACAGATACGCAGTATTTT
>TRBV19|-|few|TRBJ2-7
CASSSGRSYEQYF
TGTGCCAGTAGTAGCGGCAGATCCTACGAGCAGTACTTC
>TRBV28|TRBD2|-|TRBJ2-3
CASSPLGLAGGGDTQYF
TGTGCCAGCAGCCCGCTTGGACTAGCGGGAGGGGGAGATACGCAGTATTTT
>TRBV29-1|TRBD1|-|TRBJ1-1
CSVLQGALGAFF
TGCAGCGTGCTACAGGGGGCGCTTGGGGCTTTCTTT
>TRBV7-3|TRBD1|-|TRBJ2-1
CASSLYSGTGGHEQFF
TGTGCCAGCAGCTTATACTCGGGGACAGGGGGCCATGAGCAGTTCTTC
>TRBV4-3|-|-|TRBJ1-4
CASSQDWADLNEKLFF
TGCGCCAGCAGCCAAGATTGGGCAGACTTAAATGAAAAACTGTTTTTT
>TRBV6-5|-|-|TRBJ2-1
CASSYSTTDNEQFF
TGTGCCAGCAGTTACTCGACTACGGACAATGAGCAGTTCTTC
>TRBV4-3|-|-|TRBJ2-3
CASSQDPRAGDTQYF
TGCGCCAGCAGCCAAGATCCGAGGGCGGGAGATACGCAGTATTTT
>TRBV20-1|-|-|TRBJ1-5
CSAREGRVWVQPQHF
TGCAGTGCTAGAGAGGGTAGGGTTTGGGTTCAGCCCCAGCATTTT
>TRBV14|TRBD1|-|TRBJ2-2
CASSLSDRANTGELFF
TGTGCCAGCAGCCTCTCCGACAGGGCGAACACCGGGGAGCTGTTTTTT
>TRBV7-3|-|-|TRBJ2-7
CASSQSHGTSYEQYF
TGTGCCAGCAGCCAATCTCATGGGACCTCCTACGAGCAGTACTTC
>TRBV20-1|TRBD2|once|TRBJ2-2
CSARALAGENTGELFF
TGCAGTGCTAGAGCCCTAGCGGGAGAGAACACCGGGGAGCTGTTTTTT
>TRBV4-3|-|-|TRBJ2-7
CASSQGHGGEQYF
TGCGCCAGCAGCCAGGGGCATGGGGGCGAGCAGTACTTC
>TRBV4-1|TRBD1|once|TRBJ1-1
CASRRTGDYTEAFF
TGCGCCAGCAGAAGGACAGGGGATTACACTGAAGCTTTCTTT
>TRBV11-2|-|-|TRBJ2-7
CASKDGTDYSYGWYF
TGTGCCAGCAAGGATGGGACGGACTATTCCTACGGATGGTACTTC
>TRBV7-2|-|-|TRBJ1-4
CASNFLGGADEKLFF
TGTGCCAGCAACTTTCTTGGAGGGGCCGATGAAAAACTGTTTTTT
>TRBV13|TRBD2|-|TRBJ2-7
CASSLTAGGAYEQYF
TGTGCCAGCAGCCTAACGGCGGGGGGGGCCTACGAGCAGTACTTC
>TRBV12-3/TRBV12-4|TRBD1|-|TRBJ1-2
CASSLDQTGMRHTF
TGTGCCAGCAGTCTCGACCAGACAGGGATGAGGCACACCTTC
>TRBV9|TRBD1|-|TRBJ2-7
CASSPSGQIHWEQYF
TGTGCCAGCAGCCCCTCGGGACAGATCCATTGGGAGCAGTACTTC
>TRBV5-1|-|-|TRBJ1-1
CASNLEGGTEAFF
TGCGCCAGCAACCTTGAGGGGGGCACTGAAGCTTTCTTT
>TRBV6-6|TRBD2|-|TRBJ2-3
CASRVGGGRTDTQYF
TGTGCCAGCAGAGTGGGGGGGGGTCGCACAGATACGCAGTATTTT
>TRBV12-3/TRBV12-4|-|-|TRBJ1-1
CASSLLGGLTEAFF
TGTGCCAGCAGTTTACTAGGAGGGTTAACTGAAGCTTTCTTT
>TRBV7-9|-|-|TRBJ1-1
CASSPETGTEAFF
TGTGCCAGCAGTCCTGAAACGGGGACTGAAGCTTTCTTT
>TRBV5-1|TRBD2|-|TRBJ2-3
CASSYRLAGAPNTQYF
TGCGCCAGCAGCTACCGACTAGCGGGAGCTCCCAATACGCAGTATTTT
>TRBV20-1|TRBD2|-|TRBJ2-1
CSARNPGLAGWDEQFF
TGCAGTGCTAGAAATCCGGGACTAGCGGGGTGGGATGAGCAGTTCTTC
>TRBV12-3/TRBV12-4|-|-|TRBJ2-7
CASRLAQAYEQYF
TGTGCCAGCAGGCTCGCACAGGCCTACGAGCAGTACTTC
>TRBV7-3|TRBD1|-|TRBJ2-7
CAGSYDRGHEQYF
TGTGCCGGCAGTTATGACAGGGGACACGAGCAGTACTTC
>TRBV2|TRBD1|-|TRBJ1-2
CASRGQAYGYTF
TGTGCCAGCAGGGGACAGGCCTATGGCTACACCTTC
>TRBV3-1|TRBD2|-|TRBJ2-1
CASSQDPLAGIEQFF
TGTGCCAGCAGCCAAGATCCCCTAGCGGGAATTGAGCAGTTCTTC
>TRBV7-6|TRBD2|-|TRBJ2-3
CASSADPGLAGGSTDTQYF
TGTGCCAGCAGCGCCGACCCGGGACTAGCGGGGGGGAGCACAGATACGCAGTATTTT
>TRBV20-1|-|-|TRBJ2-7
CSARDGGPGQYF
TGCAGTGCTAGAGATGGAGGTCCGGGGCAGTACTTC
>TRBV9|-|-|TRBJ2-7
CASSVDTGEQYF
TGTGCCAGCAGCGTTGACACGGGCGAGCAGTACTTC
>TRBV4-2|-|-|TRBJ2-2
CASSHSTGELFF
TGTGCCAGCAGCCACTCTACCGGGGAGCTGTTTTTT
>TRBV27|TRBD1|-|TRBJ2-7
CASRETGTSYEQYF
TGTGCCAGCAGGGAGACAGGGACCTCCTACGAGCAGTACTTC
>TRBV7-9|-|-|TRBJ2-5
CASRRGSQETQYF
TGTGCCAGCAGGAGGGGGAGTCAAGAGACCCAGTACTTC
>TRBV27|-|-|TRBJ1-3
CASSTNRDRNTIYF
TGTGCCAGCAGTACCAACCGGGACAGAAACACCATATATTTT
>TRBV6-1|-|-|TRBJ1-1
CATLGGTAREAFF
TGTGCCACCCTCGGGGGGACGGCCCGTGAAGCTTTCTTT
>TRBV2|TRBD1|-|TRBJ2-5
CASSDSRTGGQKTQYF
TGTGCCAGCAGTGATTCAAGGACAGGGGGGCAAAAGACCCAGTACTTC
>TRBV20-1|TRBD1|-|TRBJ2-2
CSARDLDRMNTGELFF
TGCAGTGCTAGAGATCTGGACAGGATGAACACCGGGGAGCTGTTTTTT
>TRBV27|-|-|TRBJ2-7
CASSWNRAYEQYF
TGTGCCAGCAGTTGGAACAGAGCCTACGAGCAGTACTTC
>TRBV29-1|-|-|TRBJ2-1
CSAADSYNEQFF
TGCAGCGCCGCGGACAGCTACAATGAGCAGTTCTTC
>TRBV2|-|-|TRBJ1-4
CASSEDSLNEKLFF
TGTGCCAGCAGCGAGGACAGCTTAAATGAAAAACTGTTTTTT
>TRBV27|-|-|TRBJ2-3
CASSLTPLSTDTQYF
TGTGCCAGCAGTTTAACCCCACTTAGCACAGATACGCAGTATTTT
>TRBV7-6|-|-|TRBJ2-5
CASSEYQETQYF
TGTGCCAGCAGCGAGTACCAAGAGACCCAGTACTTC
>TRBV9|-|-|TRBJ1-2
CASSVGGGTYGYTF
TGTGCCAGCAGCGTAGGTGGAGGCACCTATGGCTACACCTTC
>TRBV6-2/TRBV6-3|-|-|TRBJ1-5
CASTPGTQGYQPQHF
TGTGCCAGCACCCCAGGCACACAGGGTTATCAGCCCCAGCATTTT
>TRBV5-1|-|-|TRBJ2-1
CASSGWGEESGYDEQFF
TGCGCCAGCAGCGGGTGGGGCGAGGAGTCGGGCTACGATGAGCAGTTCTTC
>TRBV11-1|TRBD1|-|TRBJ2-5
CASSHQAWDRGETQYF
TGTGCCAGCAGCCACCAAGCATGGGACAGGGGGGAGACCCAGTACTTC
>TRBV7-8|TRBD2|-|TRBJ2-5
CASSYRTGLAGRGETQYF
TGTGCCAGCAGTTATCGAACGGGACTAGCGGGCCGTGGAGAGACCCAGTACTTC
>TRBV27|-|-|TRBJ1-5
CASSLHPNQPQHF
TGTGCCAGCAGTTTGCACCCCAATCAGCCCCAGCATTTT
>TRBV7-9|-|-|TRBJ2-2
CASSHPTNTGELFF
TGTGCCAGCAGCCACCCGACCAACACCGGGGAGCTGTTTTTT
>TRBV15|-|-|TRBJ2-7
CATRGDDYEQYF
TGTGCCACCAGGGGGGATGACTACGAGCAGTACTTC
>TRBV27|TRBD2|-|TRBJ2-7
CASSLWGGDEQYF
TGTGCCAGCAGTTTATGGGGGGGAGACGAGCAGTACTTC
>TRBV4-1|-|-|TRBJ2-7
CASSQGKLYYEQYF
TGCGCCAGCAGCCAAGGGAAGCTATACTACGAGCAGTACTTC
>TRBV20-1|-|-|TRBJ2-7
CSARGEGSYEQYF
TGCAGTGCTAGGGGAGAAGGCAGCTACGAGCAGTACTTC